These 19 T cell receptor beta chains share one sample of origin, sequenced in a study. TCRdb re-called the 5' RACE reads with MiXCR, one entry per CDR3 protein. The table includes 35,000 to 45,000 distinct CDR3 sequences, around 23% detected once. Cells sorted as Tregs were CD4+, CD25+ and CD127-/low. Sample: Tregs sorted from a lymph node. The receptors were sampled from a female donor with breast cancer.

The chain employs TRBV10-2 and TRBJ1-1; D uncertain. CDR3 length: 12 residues. Germline lookup yields CDR1 WSHSY and CDR2 SAAADI. The V end was cut by 0 bases, the J end by 5 bases, with 4 bases between. This CDR3 reads CASSESRTEAFF. The CDR3 DNA reads TGCGCCAGCAGTGAGTCGAGGACTGAAGCTTTCTTT.

This chain uses TRBV7-9 with TRBJ1-1; D is undetermined. CDR1 is SEHNR and CDR2 is FQNEAQ in the germline V gene (reference sequence). The germline V and J ends were trimmed by 1 base and 0 bases, with 9 bases remaining between them. This CDR3 has 15 amino acids. The CDR3 is CASSLEEYLNTEAFF. For the CDR3, the DNA is TGTGCCAGCAGCTTAGAGGAGTATCTGAACACTGAAGCTTTCTTT.

The CDR3: CASSFSAYYNEQFF. CDR3 coding DNA: TGTGCCAGCAGTTTTAGCGCGTACTACAATGAGCAGTTCTTC. The chain employs TRBV6-5 and TRBJ2-1, with D possibly being TRBD2 (5 bases). CDR3 length: 14 amino acids. Germline assignment: CDR1 MNHEY and CDR2 SVGAGI. V lost 4 bases to trimming and J lost 3 bases, with 10 bases between them.

The V gene is TRBV6-5, the J gene TRBJ2-7; TRBD2 matches 10 bases. This CDR3 is built from 15 residues. Losses at the gene ends were 10 bases for V and 2 bases for J; bases not matched to a gene: 11. From germline, CDR1 is MNHEY and CDR2 SVGAGI. The CDR3 loop reads CANRALAGGTYEQYF. As DNA, the CDR3 is TGTGCCAACAGGGCCTTAGCGGGAGGCACCTACGAGCAGTACTTC.

This clonotype was observed many times. The rearrangement joins TRBV4-1 to TRBJ2-7; 10 nucleotides match TRBD2. The CDR3 runs 18 residues. V lost 3 bases and J lost 3; bases outside the gene matches: 14. CDR1 and CDR2 (germline): MGHRA, YSYEKL. CDR3 amino acids: CASSHKTGSGTSDYEQYF. DNA of the CDR3: TGCGCCAGCAGCCATAAAACAGGGAGCGGGACTAGCGACTACGAGCAGTACTTC.

This clonotype came up many times. The chain joins TRBV9 to TRBJ1-2; D is ambiguous. Deletions cut 0 bases from V and 3 bases from J, with 12 bases between. CDR1 SGDLS and CDR2 YYNGEE come from the germline V gene. The CDR3 contains 15 residues. CDR3 coding DNA: TGTGCCAGCAGCGTAGGGGCCAACAGAGACTATGGCTACACCTTC. Amino acids: CASSVGANRDYGYTF. The full variable domain, with the rest looked up from reference TRBV9 and TRBJ1-2, is DSGVTQTPKHLITATGQRVTLRCSPRSGDLSVYWYQQSLDQGLQFLIQYYNGEERAKGNILERFSAQQFPDLHSELNLSSLELGDSALYFCASSVGANRDYGYTFGSGTRLTVV.

In this sample, this clonotype turned up many times. This chain connects TRBV6-1 to TRBJ1-5; D is unclear. The CDR3 is 13 amino acids. Trimming left V 3 bases short and J 5 bases short, with 8 bases between. The germline V gene encodes CDR1 MNHNS and CDR2 SASEGT. The DNA for the CDR3 is TGTGCCAGCAGTGACAGCCCCCATCAGCCCCAGCATTTT. Its translation: CASSDSPHQPQHF.

Remarks on this clonotype: A much larger clone lies a single base off, so this may be a read error. Since the CDR3 does not end with the conserved phenylalanine or tryptophan, this likely comes from a read error. The chain has TRBV27 and TRBJ2-3; no firm D call. CDR1 is MNHEY and CDR2 is SMNVEV in the germline V gene (reference sequence). This CDR3 is built from 13 residues. V was clipped by 3 bases and J by 4 bases, with 8 bases between them. CDR3: CASSLGSPDTQYL. The CDR3 nucleotides are TGTGCCAGCAGTTTGGGATCTCCAGATACGCAGTATCTT.

In the case of this clonotype: A much larger clonotype is one base distant, so this may be a read error. The chain is built from TRBV5-1 and TRBJ2-3, with D maybe TRBD1 (5 bases). Germline CDR1 is SGHRS and CDR2 is YFSETQ. There are 15 residues in the CDR3. The CDR3 sequence is CANSLGLAFTDTQYF. The DNA of the CDR3 is TGCGCCAACAGCTTGGGGCTCGCCTTCACAGATACGCAGTATTTT.

This clonotype was observed at least ten times. V and J are TRBV27 and TRBJ2-3; TRBD2 matches 9 bases. The J segment lost 6 bases and the V segment lost 1 base, leaving 5 bases of the junction unmatched. CDR1 and CDR2 (germline): MNHEY, SMNVEV (reference sequence). This CDR3 has 15 residues. CDR3 sequence (DNA): TGTGCCAGCAGTTTATTGGGACTAGCTGGGGATACGCAGTATTTT. Protein product: CASSLLGLAGDTQYF.

This clonotype has a count of ten or more. The chain joins TRBV20-1 to TRBJ1-2; 8 bases line up with TRBD1. The germline V gene encodes CDR1 DFQATT and CDR2 SNEGSKA (reference sequence). V lost 6 bases to trimming and J lost 0 bases; unmatched junction nucleotides: 6. The CDR3 covers 14 residues. As DNA, the CDR3 is TGCAGTGCCCCAGACAGGGGAGCTAACTATGGCTACACCTTC. Its protein is CSAPDRGANYGYTF.

The DNA of the CDR3 is TGTGCCAGCAGTTTATCTGGGTATGGGGACAATGAGCAGTTCTTC. Protein sequence: CASSLSGYGDNEQFF. The chain employs TRBV27 and TRBJ2-1; D call uncertain. This CDR3 has 15 residues. V lost 0 bases to trimming and J lost 5 bases, with 11 bases between them. CDR1 is MNHEY and CDR2 is SMNVEV in the germline V gene (reference sequence).

This clonotype was seen repeatedly, ten times or more. The J gene is TRBJ2-7, the V gene TRBV10-3; D assignment may be TRBD1 or TRBD2 (5 bases each). The CDR3 is 13 residues long. Germline CDR1 and CDR2: ENHRY and SYGVKD. The DNA of the CDR3 is TGTGCCACCAGTCGGGACGGCTCCTACGAGCAGTACGTC. Translation gives CATSRDGSYEQYV.

Many counts were recorded for this clonotype. The chain links TRBV5-1 to TRBJ2-6; 9 nucleotides align to TRBD1. The CDR3 loop spans 16 amino acids. Germline V CDR1 and CDR2: SGHRS, YFSETQ. The trim removed 8 bases at V and 3 bases at J, leaving 9 bases unmatched. CDR3 protein: CASGGQGVSGANVLTF. CDR3 coding DNA: TGCGCCAGTGGGGGACAGGGAGTTAGTGGGGCCAACGTCCTGACTTTC.

The chain carries TRBV5-1 and TRBJ2-6; D might be TRBD1 or TRBD2, each matching 5 bases. The CDR3 runs to 17 residues. CDR1 SGHRS and CDR2 YFSETQ come from the germline V gene. V lost 4 bases and J 0 bases, leaving 14 bases between the germline ends. The DNA of the CDR3 is TGCGCCAGCAGCCGGGACCCTTCGCTCTCTGGGGCCAACGTCCTGACTTTC. The encoded protein is CASSRDPSLSGANVLTF.

This clonotype has only a few counts. The chain combines TRBV2 with TRBJ1-4, with D perhaps TRBD1 (5 bases). Germline assignment: CDR1 SNHLY and CDR2 FYNNEI. The length of the CDR3 is 12 residues. V was cut by 2 bases and J by 16 bases, with 14 bases left in between. This CDR3 is CASSEFSQGSFF. The DNA of the CDR3 is TGTGCCAGCAGTGAATTTTCCCAGGGTTCGTTTTTT.

This clonotype showed up just a few times. The CDR3 ends on some other residue instead of the conserved phenylalanine or tryptophan, so this is likely a read error. This chain joins TRBV29-1 and TRBJ2-7; possible D gene TRBD2, 6 bases. Germline V CDR1 and CDR2: SQVTM, ANQGSEA. V lost 4 bases to trimming and J lost 2 bases, with 12 bases between them. The CDR3 is made up of 13 amino acids. CDR3 in amino acids: CSVAEGSPYEQYS. The CDR3 DNA reads as TGCAGCGTTGCGGAGGGTTCCCCCTACGAGCAGTACTCC.

The V and J genes are TRBV20-1 and TRBJ2-7; tentatively, D is TRBD2 (5 bases). Germline V lookup: CDR1 DFQATT, CDR2 SNEGSKA (reference sequence). The CDR3 length is 14 residues. Trimming stripped 0 bases from V and 3 bases from J, with 12 bases between. This chain's CDR3 is CSARDRDSLYEQYF. In nucleotides, the CDR3 is TGCAGTGCTAGAGATCGGGATTCCCTCTACGAGCAGTACTTC.

This clonotype appeared many times. V usage is TRBV29-1 and J usage is TRBJ1-2; 10 bases line up with TRBD1. The CDR3 has 15 amino acids. With 4 bases clipped from V and 3 bases from J, the junction kept 8 bases outside the gene matches. Germline V CDR1 and CDR2: SQVTM, ANQGSEA. In DNA, the CDR3 is TGCAGCGTTGGTCCCAGTGGGACAGGGGACTATGGCTACACCTTC. It encodes CSVGPSGTGDYGYTF.